The T cell receptor (beta chain) described here comes from a study of early T cells in non-severe SARS-CoV-2 infection (dated by TCRdb to the early 2020s). In the study overall: Because TCR sequencing was done on bulk RNA from unsorted whole blood, the alpha and beta chains could not be paired.

Note on this clonotype: There is no known antigen for this receptor. Base-call qualities are not available, and no considerably larger clone is one nucleotide away.

General study outcomes and caveats: VDJdb matching was skewed toward anti-spike CD8 responses and likely underestimated virus-specific expansions, missing private and CD4 specificities.

The study was a case-control design nested within a healthcare worker cohort in London, UK, with weekly nasopharyngeal swab PCR tests and blood sampling. Healthcare workers were enrolled in the week of the UK lockdown, from 23 to 31 March 2020, and were followed every week for up to 16 weeks. The library came from 5' RACE. Data came from a NextSeq 500. Unique molecular identifiers were attached to individual cDNA molecules in the TCR library protocol so that sequencing error and PCR bias could be corrected. TCR alpha and beta chains were both sequenced, and the abundances of alpha and beta sequences in each sample were closely correlated with each other. Regarding the original processing steps: Decombinator V4 was used to perform V gene, J gene and CDR3 annotation of TCR sequences. Expanded TCRs were defined as changing significantly between any two time points under a Poisson model with p below 0.0001. TCR abundances were normalised to the total number of TCRs sequenced per sample and were expressed as counts per million. MAIT TCRs were defined by TRAV1-2 paired with TRAJ12, TRAJ20 or TRAJ33, and iNKT TCRs by TRAV10 paired with TRAJ18. A search of VDJdb, accessed on 1 November 2021, was run for TCRs annotated to CMV, EBV and SARS-CoV-2, with TCRs annotated for multiple antigens excluded. TCRdb trimmed public reads at Q25 via fastp, called clones via MiXCR and kept in-frame beta chains. Every entry covers one CDR3 protein and lists the most common genes and DNA from its rows. The V and J calls come from TCRdb's annotation, not from the publication. The sample records about 80,000 distinct CDR3 sequences, 11% to 15% of which are singletons. Together, the top ten hold roughly 9.7% of the sample.

From the cysteine up to the phenylalanine, the CDR3 has a length of 14 residues. Left in the record is the CDR3 DNA by itself, 42 bases read in frame from the first base. The germline V gene gives CDR1 as MNHEY and CDR2 as SVGAGI. V and J lose 6 bases and 7 bases, and a span of 13 bases separates them. This TCR derives from an adult who was a healthcare worker with PCR-confirmed SARS-CoV-2 infection or an uninfected control (not recorded which). Sequencing used whole blood. The rearrangement joined TRBV6-5 to TRBJ1-6, and TRBD1 may be the D gene, going by 6 matching bases. The nucleotide sequence reads TGTGCCAGCAGCTGGGGACAACTAAATTCACCCCTCCACTTT. Its protein product is CASSWGQLNSPLHF.